What follows is one TCR beta chain and its context. The count of this clone is one. The target of this receptor is not known. No base-level quality is on record; no much larger clone is a single base apart. TCRbeta CDR3 regions were amplified from genomic DNA by means of the immunoSEQ Assay, a bias-controlled multiplex PCR. The study's own analysis went as follows. The number of nucleated cells in each sample was estimated by amplification of reference gene primers within the assay. To quantify the absolute abundance of each unique TCRbeta CDR3 rearrangement, sequence reads were collapsed and filtered. For each sample, productive Simpson clonality was calculated by taking the square root of Simpson's diversity index across productive rearrangements. This immuneACCESS table, as held by TCRdb, lists in-frame sequences with V and J called but not all clones. Of the missing ones, under half trace to an unresolved V gene in checked studies; the others have no known cause. The DNA gave D and trimming, while V, J and clone size come from that table. The sample has 200,000 or so clones on record, around 89% of them singletons. Together, the top ten hold 6.5% to 9.5% of the sample.

In the prospective study, participants were about 18 to 95 years old, resided in 24 geographic areas of the United States, and were enrolled through a virtual design. In the prospective study, participants were assigned to cohorts based on the clinical history participants reported in a screening survey and a study questionnaire. ImmuneRACE Cohort 3 recovered participants were defined by two consecutive negative NP/OP PCR tests, healthcare professional clearance, or symptom resolution. Each participant in the prospective study had whole blood, serum and a nasopharyngeal or oropharyngeal swab collected by mobile phlebotomists. Participants in the prospective study had the option to provide additional blood draws and questionnaires over a roughly 2-month period. Blood samples from the prospective study were shipped frozen or at room temperature prior to DNA extraction. This sample is part of a study of blood T cell repertoires in COVID-19 (dated by TCRdb to 2020 to 2021). For the study in its entirety: The collaborator samples originated in the United States, Italy and Spain and spanned the acute and convalescent phases of COVID-19. The prospective study material was composed of cDNA or gDNA derived from T cells, B-cell-depleted T cells, or PBMCs. Nearly every sample came with metadata listing a de-identified subject ID, COVID-19 status, age in years and sex. Subjects who had been exposed to COVID-19, were actively infected with it, or had recovered from it provided the deeply sampled blood TCRbeta repertoires that made up the dataset. The samples were drawn from two sources: the first 160 participants of the ongoing ImmuneRACE study, and 950 to 1,500 subjects contributed by 6 global collaborators. The repertoires were made available in a free public database intended to serve as a resource for research on the immune response to SARS-CoV-2. HLA class I and class II types, where available, came from metadata supplied by the sample provider rather than from assay-based typing. General findings and caveats noted by the study authors: Clinical and demographic metadata were provided uncurated, with the amount varying by source and participant.

The source is a woman aged 18-30 years who had recovered from COVID-19. The sample taken for sequencing was PBMCs or T cells enriched from blood (not recorded which).

For the CDR3, the sequence is CASSYDGFQPQHF. The DNA is as follows: TGCGCCAGCAGCTATGACGGGTTCCAGCCCCAGCATTTT. The chain links TRBV4-1 with TRBJ1-5; no D segment can be confidently identified. CDR1 is given as MGHRA and CDR2 as YSYEKL, both from the germline V gene. The V and J ends are trimmed by 5 bases and 7 bases, leaving 12 bases between them. The CDR3 goes from the cysteine to the phenylalanine over 13 residues. The DNA shown is the 39-base CDR3, in frame from base 1.